This T cell receptor beta chain is from a study of blood T cell repertoires in COVID-19. The assay was immunoSEQ multiplex PCR, and TCRdb's table has in-frame clones only and misses some. The sample records 150,000 to 200,000 clones, around nine tenths being singletons. The CDR3 loop spans 16 amino acids. Germline CDR1 and CDR2: MGHRA and YSYEKL. Trimming removed 1 base at V and 2 bases at J, with 15 bases between. The TCR sequence derives from a woman aged 18-29 years who had recovered from COVID-19. V gene TRBV4-1 combines with J gene TRBJ2-7, with D tentatively TRBD2 (5 bases). The sequenced material came from peripheral blood. Written as DNA, the CDR3 is TGCGCCAGCAGCCAAGGTTCGAGTCGGACTCCCTACGAGCAGTACTTC. Translation: CASSQGSSRTPYEQYF.